A single sample gave rise to the 18 T cell receptor beta chains below, sequenced in a study of blood T cell repertoires in COVID-19. Libraries were prepared by immunoSEQ multiplex PCR; TCRdb keeps only in-frame clonotypes and omits some of them. This table has about 220,000 clones, 82% appearing once. What was sequenced was peripheral blood. These receptors all come from a woman in her 70s with COVID-19, enrolled during active disease.

V and J are TRBV11-2 and TRBJ1-1; D gene unclear. Germline loops: CDR1 SGHAT, CDR2 FQNNGV. CDR3 length: 13 residues. V was pared by 4 bases and J by 5 bases, with 11 bases between. The CDR3 coding sequence is TGTGCCAGCAGCTCCTCATTCAGGACTGAAGCTTTCTTT. This gives the protein CASSSSFRTEAFF.

This clone has a handful of counts. The chain carries TRBV9 and TRBJ2-5, with 11 bases identical to TRBD2. The trim removed 0 bases at V and 4 bases at J, leaving 11 bases unmatched. Germline CDR1 is SGDLS and CDR2 is YYNGEE. This CDR3 comprises 18 residues. The CDR3 coding sequence is TGTGCCAGCAGCGTAGCAGGCCTAGCGGGAGGCGTAGGAGAGACCCAGTACTTC. This gives the protein CASSVAGLAGGVGETQYF.

The rearrangement joins TRBV29-1 to TRBJ2-1; 13 nucleotides agree with TRBD2. The CDR3 runs to 15 residues. The J segment lost 7 bases and the V segment lost 5 bases, leaving 8 bases of the junction unmatched. Germline-derived CDR1 and CDR2 are SQVTM and ANQGSEA. CDR3 protein: CSVIRTSGSLNEQFF. The CDR3 nucleotides read TGCAGCGTTATCCGGACTAGCGGGAGTTTAAATGAGCAGTTCTTC.

This rearrangement joins TRBV18 to TRBJ2-3; D uncertain. The CDR3 is 14 residues long. Germline V lookup: CDR1 KGHSH, CDR2 LQKENI. The ends were cut back, 6 bases at V and 4 bases at J, with 14 bases in the middle. The CDR3 region has the DNA TGTGCCAGCTCCCCCTCCCAGATGCCAGATACGCAGTATTTT. Its translation is CASSPSQMPDTQYF.

This clone is a singleton in its sample. The gene calls are TRBV19 and TRBJ1-1; 7 positions match TRBD1. The germline gives CDR1 LNHDA, CDR2 SQIVND (reference sequence). V lost 7 bases to trimming and J lost 7 bases; unmatched junction nucleotides: 6. The CDR3 spans 12 residues. This chain's CDR3 is CASTSDRYEAFF. DNA of the CDR3: TGTGCCAGTACCTCGGACAGGTATGAAGCTTTCTTT.

This clone was counted once. The chain uses TRBV4-2 and TRBJ1-1; the match to TRBD1 covers 9 bases. Unmatched junction bases numbered 10, after V lost 2 bases and J lost 3 bases. This CDR3 contains 17 residues. The germline CDR1 and CDR2 sequences are LGHNA and YNFKEQ. The CDR3, as DNA: TGTGCCAGCAGCCAACCCACAAGACAGGGGGTAGACACTGAAGCTTTCTTT. Protein: CASSQPTRQGVDTEAFF.

This rearrangement joins TRBV28 to TRBJ1-5; possible D gene TRBD1, 5 bases. Trimming removed 7 bases at V and 0 bases at J, with 19 bases between. The CDR3 is made up of 17 amino acids. Germline values: CDR1 MDHEN, CDR2 SYDVKM. In DNA form, the CDR3 reads TGTGCCAGCAACAACCCGCCGACAGTCTATAGCAATCAGCCCCAGCATTTT. Translated: CASNNPPTVYSNQPQHF. Combining the CDR3 with reference TRBV28 and TRBJ1-5 gives the whole variable domain DVKVTQSSRYLVKRTGEKVFLECVQDMDHENMFWYRQDPGLGLRLIYFSYDVKMKEKGDIPEGYSVSREKKERFSLILESASTNQTSMYLCASNNPPTVYSNQPQHFGDGTRLSIL.

This sequence joins TRBV28 and TRBJ1-5, with 9 nucleotides matching TRBD1. V lost 6 bases to trimming and J lost 6 bases; unmatched junction nucleotides: 6. Per the germline V gene, CDR1 is MDHEN and CDR2 is SYDVKM. This CDR3 region has 14 residues. The CDR3 DNA is TGTGCCAGCAGCTCAACAGGGGGCGTTCAGCCCCAGCATTTT. Amino acid sequence: CASSSTGGVQPQHF.

This chain joins TRBV20-1 and TRBJ2-7; perhaps TRBD2 as D (6 bases). The CDR3 sequence is 14 residues long. The V gene lost 3 bases and the J gene lost 4 bases, with 16 bases spanning the gap. CDR1 and CDR2 (germline): DFQATT, SNEGSKA (reference sequence). In nucleotides, the CDR3 is TGCAGTGCTAGTAAGAGTAGCGGAGCTTACGAGCAGTACTTC. Its translation is CSASKSSGAYEQYF.

This rearrangement joins TRBV7-9 to TRBJ2-5; 8 bases are shared with TRBD2. CDR1 is SEHNR, CDR2 FQNEAQ, per germline (reference sequence). J was trimmed by 7 bases and V by 5 bases; bases with no gene match: 9. The length of the CDR3 is 14 residues. The CDR3 nucleotides are TGTGCCAGCAGCCCCACGGCGGGGGGCGGGACCCAGTACTTC. Residues: CASSPTAGGGTQYF.

The gene calls are TRBV6-1 and TRBJ2-7; the match to TRBD2 covers 11 bases. The germline V gene has CDR1 MNHNS and CDR2 SASEGT. After removal of 3 bases from V and 9 bases from J, the junction contained 7 bases not matched to a gene. The CDR3 length is 14 residues. CDR3 protein: CASSERLAGGGQYF. As DNA, the CDR3 is TGTGCCAGCAGTGAGAGGCTAGCGGGAGGCGGGCAGTACTTC.

The J gene is TRBJ1-6, the V gene TRBV11-2, with D possibly TRBD1 on 5 matching bases. The CDR3 is 17 residues long. Germline V gene lookup returns CDR1 SGHAT and CDR2 FQNNGV. Trimming took off 1 base at V and 1 base at J, with 11 bases between the two ends. The CDR3 protein is CASSLGPRASYNSPLHF. CDR3 DNA: TGTGCCAGCAGCTTAGGTCCCAGGGCATCCTATAATTCACCCCTCCACTTT. Drawing the rest from reference TRBV11-2 and TRBJ1-6, the complete variable domain is EAGVAQSPRYKIIEKRQSVAFWCNPISGHATLYWYQQILGQGPKLLIQFQNNGVVDDSQLPKDRFSAERLKGVDSTLKIQPAKLEDSAVYLCASSLGPRASYNSPLHFGNGTRLTVT.

The J gene is TRBJ2-4, the V gene TRBV7-9; 7 bases are a match to TRBD1. CDR3 length: 14 residues. Germline V gene data show CDR1 as SEHNR and CDR2 as FQNEAQ (reference sequence). V shed 4 bases and J 8 bases; nucleotides not matched to a gene: 8. This CDR3 reads CASSSRTGVDIQYF. CDR3 DNA sequence: TGTGCCAGCAGCTCCCGGACAGGCGTGGACATTCAGTACTTC. Looking up the rest from reference TRBV7-9 and TRBJ2-4 gives the full variable domain: DTGVSQNPRHKITKRGQNVTFRCDPISEHNRLYWYRQTLGQGPEFLTYFQNEAQLEKSRLLSDRFSAERPKGSFSTLEIQRTEQGDSAMYLCASSSRTGVDIQYFGAGTRLSVL.

V gene TRBV14 combines with J gene TRBJ2-2, with 14 bases lining up with TRBD2. Unmatched junction bases numbered 11, after V lost 4 bases and J lost 7 bases. The CDR3 extends over 18 amino acids. In germline, CDR1 is SGHDN, CDR2 FVKESK. CDR3 nucleotides: TGTGCCAGCAGCCCACCGGGACTAGCGGGAGCGACCGGCGGGGAGCTGTTTTTT. Translation: CASSPPGLAGATGGELFF.

The chain links TRBV7-6 to TRBJ2-3; D gene ambiguous. V was cut by 3 bases and J by 1 base, with 8 bases left in between. The V gene's germline CDR1 is SGHVS and CDR2 FNYEAQ. The CDR3 length is 14 residues. This CDR3 is CASSFNIGTDTQYF. CDR3 nucleotides: TGTGCCAGCAGCTTTAACATCGGCACAGATACGCAGTATTTT.

The chain has TRBV3-1 (or the pseudogene TRBV3-2) and TRBJ2-2; tentatively, D is TRBD1 (5 bases). Germline-derived CDR1 and CDR2 are LGHDT and YNNKEL (reference sequence). The CDR3 has 16 residues. Deletions cut 4 bases from V and 5 bases from J, with 17 bases between. As DNA, the CDR3 is TGTGCCAGCAGCCTTGGGTATGGGGCCTCAACCGGGGAGCTGTTTTTT. Translation: CASSLGYGASTGELFF.

The gene calls are TRBV4-1 and TRBJ1-1; D uncertain. V lost 1 base to trimming and J lost 1 base, with 7 bases between them. Germline loops: CDR1 MGHRA, CDR2 YSYEKL. This CDR3 has 14 residues. CDR3 amino acids: CASSQANWNTEAFF. Written as DNA, the CDR3 is TGCGCCAGCAGCCAAGCTAACTGGAACACTGAAGCTTTCTTT.

This clone occurred once. In nucleotides, the CDR3 is TGTGCTAGTGGTTTGGTAAACAAGGACAGGGCTGGGGATGGCTACACCTTC. Translating gives CASGLVNKDRAGDGYTF. The chain recombines TRBV12-5 with TRBJ1-2; TRBD1 agrees at 8 bases. The CDR3 spans 17 residues. From germline, CDR1 is LGHNT and CDR2 FRNRAP. Trimming at V came to 0 bases and at J to 6 bases, leaving 12 bases not matched to a gene.